The 28 T cell receptor beta chains given below trace back to one sample, sequenced in a study of CD8 T cells in ankylosing spondylitis. TCRdb independently ran MiXCR on the 5' RACE reads; one entry per CDR3 protein. The sample includes roughly 48,000 distinct CDR3 sequences, 7.4% of them seen just once. Sequencing was performed on blood, either unsorted or a sorted T cell fraction (not recorded which). The receptors originated from a female donor with ankylosing spondylitis or in good health (not recorded which).

The sample holds many counts of this clonotype. The chain combines TRBV29-1 with TRBJ2-3, with D unresolved. The CDR3 is made up of 12 amino acids. Trimming removed 2 bases at V and 4 bases at J, with 7 bases between. Looked up from germline, CDR1 is SQVTM and CDR2 is ANQGSEA. Here the CDR3 DNA reads TGCAGCGTTGAAAGGGCGTCAGATACGCAGTATTTT. Protein sequence: CSVERASDTQYF.

This clonotype was seen repeatedly, ten times or more. The chain links TRBV5-1 to TRBJ1-4; D gene ambiguous. The V end was cut by 3 bases, the J end by 0 bases, with 15 bases between. The germline V gene encodes CDR1 SGHRS and CDR2 YFSETQ. The CDR3 is 17 amino acids. In DNA, the CDR3 is TGCGCCAGCAGCTCCTCTTCCCGGGGTTCAACTAATGAAAAACTGTTTTTT. Amino acid sequence: CASSSSSRGSTNEKLFF.

This clonotype was observed many times. The V and J genes are TRBV12-3 or TRBV12-4 and TRBJ2-1; 9 positions match TRBD2. Unmatched junction bases numbered 0, after V lost 5 bases and J lost 1 base. The CDR3 runs 14 residues. The CDR3 is CASSSGGSYNEQFF. The CDR3 DNA reads TGTGCCAGCAGTAGCGGGGGGTCCTACAATGAGCAGTTCTTC.

This clonotype was counted many times. This rearrangement joins TRBV5-1 to TRBJ1-4; 10 positions match TRBD1. The V gene end was trimmed by 4 bases and the J gene end by 7 bases; junction bases not matched to a gene: 13. The germline CDR1 and CDR2 sequences are SGHRS and YFSETQ. CDR3 size: 17 residues. The chain's CDR3 is CASSADRGRRDAEKLFF. The CDR3, as DNA: TGCGCCAGCAGCGCCGACAGGGGGCGAAGGGATGCTGAAAAACTGTTTTTT.

CDR3 region: CSARPPTGYSNQPQHF. CDR3 DNA: TGCAGTGCTCGGCCCCCTACAGGCTATAGCAATCAGCCCCAGCATTTT. The chain is built from TRBV20-1 and TRBJ1-5; possible D gene TRBD1, 5 bases. From germline, CDR1 is DFQATT and CDR2 SNEGSKA (reference sequence). The CDR3 is 16 residues long. Trimming pared 5 bases from V and 0 bases from J, leaving 17 bases between.

This clonotype was observed many times. The rearrangement uses TRBV29-1 and TRBJ1-3; the match to TRBD1 covers 7 bases. Per the germline V gene, CDR1 is SQVTM and CDR2 is ANQGSEA. CDR3 length equals 14 residues. J gave up 0 bases and V 4 bases, and 3 bases lay outside the gene matches. CDR3 loop: CSVVTGTSGNTIYF. CDR3 coding DNA: TGCAGCGTTGTGACAGGGACCTCTGGAAACACCATATATTTT.

This clonotype was seen repeatedly, ten times or more. This chain uses TRBV3-2 with TRBJ2-5; the DNA was not compared with TRBD1, the D call given in the table. TRBV3-2 is termed a pseudogene. The CDR3 covers 15 residues. CDR3 sequence reads: CASSQALTGRETQYF. The DNA for the CDR3 is TGTGCCAGCAGCCAAGCCTTGACAGGGAGAGAGACCCAGTACTTC.

This clonotype was detected many times. The chain links TRBV5-1 to TRBJ2-1; perhaps TRBD1 as D (6 bases). Germline values: CDR1 SGHRS, CDR2 YFSETQ. The CDR3 totals 15 residues. Trimming pared 0 bases from V and 8 bases from J, leaving 15 bases between. The CDR3 loop is CASSLAGAGVHEQFF. The CDR3 DNA is TGCGCCAGCAGCTTGGCAGGTGCAGGGGTCCATGAGCAGTTCTTC.

There are many counts of this clonotype. The V and J genes are TRBV27 and TRBJ1-1; possibly TRBD1 for D (5 bases). This CDR3 spans 16 amino acids. Germline CDR1 reads MNHEY; CDR2 reads SMNVEV (reference sequence). V lost 6 bases and J lost 0, with 17 bases in between. This CDR3 reads CASSRLFRGMNTEAFF. The CDR3 nucleotides read TGTGCCAGCAGCCGACTCTTTAGGGGAATGAACACTGAAGCTTTCTTT.

This clonotype appeared many times. The chain links TRBV12-3 or TRBV12-4 to TRBJ1-4; no clear D. The V end was cut by 2 bases, the J end by 8 bases, with 15 bases between. The CDR3 extends over 15 amino acids. The CDR3 DNA reads as TGTGCCAGCAGTTTATCAGGCGCAGGAGGGGAAAAACTGTTTTTT. Translation gives CASSLSGAGGEKLFF.

The rearrangement joins TRBV24-1 to TRBJ1-1; TRBD1 matches 9 bases. Germline-derived CDR1 and CDR2 are KGHDR and SFDVKD. The ends lost 4 bases at V and 4 bases at J; junction bases unmatched: 0. This CDR3 region has 13 residues. The DNA for the CDR3 is TGTGCCACCAGTGAGACAGGGGGCACTGAAGCTTTCTTT. Residues: CATSETGGTEAFF.

This clonotype was observed a few times. V and J are TRBV7-2 and TRBJ2-1, with 11 positions matching TRBD1. V trimming: 2 bases; J trimming: 8 bases; junction bases outside the gene matches: 8. The germline V gene has CDR1 SGHTA and CDR2 FQGNSA. This CDR3 is 16 amino acids long. This CDR3 is CASSLTTGTGGYEQFF. CDR3 sequence (DNA): TGTGCCAGCAGCTTAACGACCGGGACAGGGGGTTATGAGCAGTTCTTC.

This rearrangement joins TRBV25-1 to TRBJ2-6, with D maybe TRBD2 (5 bases). The CDR3 spans 17 residues. CDR1 is MGHDK and CDR2 is SYGVNS in the germline V gene. The V end lost 1 base, the J end lost 0 bases, and 10 bases lay between the germline ends. The CDR3 here is CASSELEAFSGANVLTF. The CDR3 DNA reads TGTGCCAGCAGTGAATTGGAGGCGTTCTCTGGGGCCAACGTCCTGACTTTC.

The chain couples TRBV7-9 to TRBJ1-1, with a tentative D call TRBD1 (5 bases). V was pared by 5 bases and J by 1 base, with 11 bases between. Per germline, CDR1 SEHNR and CDR2 FQNEAQ (reference sequence). CDR3 length: 14 residues. The CDR3 protein is CASSPGPPNTEAFF. The DNA for the CDR3 is TGTGCCAGCAGCCCGGGACCGCCGAACACTGAAGCTTTCTTT.

This clonotype has ten or more counts. This rearrangement joins TRBV4-2 to TRBJ2-7; 9 positions match TRBD2. CDR3 length: 16 residues. Trimming took 2 bases from V and 1 from J; bases not matched to a gene: 6. The germline CDR1 and CDR2 sequences are LGHNA and YNFKEQ. The CDR3 nucleotides read TGTGCCAGCAGCCAAAGCCTAGCGGGGCCATCCTACGAGCAGTACTTC. It is translated as CASSQSLAGPSYEQYF.

This clonotype was seen ten or more times. J is TRBJ2-5 and V is TRBV6-1; 9 bases line up with TRBD1. The junction had 7 bases not matched to a gene; V was cut back by 6 bases and J by 2 bases. Germline CDR1 is MNHNS and CDR2 is SASEGT. The CDR3 is made up of 15 amino acids. In DNA form, the CDR3 reads TGTGCCAGCAGCAGGACAGGGGCTATGCAAGAGACCCAGTACTTC. Translating it yields CASSRTGAMQETQYF.

In this sample, this clonotype turned up many times. The chain employs TRBV5-1 and TRBJ2-3, with 8 positions matching TRBD1. Germline lookup yields CDR1 SGHRS and CDR2 YFSETQ. The CDR3 runs to 15 residues. With 2 bases clipped from V and 4 bases from J, the junction kept 6 bases outside the gene matches. The CDR3 DNA follows: TGCGCCAGCAGCTTCAACAGGGGGTTTGCAGATACGCAGTATTTT. Translating it yields CASSFNRGFADTQYF. Drawing the rest from reference TRBV5-1 and TRBJ2-3, the complete variable domain is KAGVTQTPRYLIKTRGQQVTLSCSPISGHRSVSWYQQTPGQGLQFLFEYFSETQRNKGNFPGRFSGRQFSNSRSEMNVSTLELGDSALYLCASSFNRGFADTQYFGPGTRLTVL.

In this sample, this clonotype turned up many times. This sequence joins TRBV3-1 and TRBJ1-1; D is perhaps TRBD1 (5 bases). Germline V lookup: CDR1 LGHDT, CDR2 YNNKEL (reference sequence). V was cut by 4 bases and J by 0 bases, with 9 bases left in between. This CDR3 region has 14 residues. This CDR3 is CASSPLGVNTEAFF. CDR3 bases: TGTGCCAGCAGCCCCCTGGGGGTGAACACTGAAGCTTTCTTT.

This clonotype was detected ten times or more. The gene calls are TRBV5-4 and TRBJ2-1; 7 bases match TRBD2. Germline loops: CDR1 SGHNT, CDR2 YYREEE (reference sequence). V shed 0 bases and J 6 bases; nucleotides not matched to a gene: 9. The CDR3 spans 16 residues. This CDR3 reads CASSLGSSGWANEQFF. DNA of the CDR3: TGTGCCAGCAGCTTGGGTAGTAGCGGGTGGGCCAATGAGCAGTTCTTC.

This clonotype was picked up many times. The V gene is TRBV2, the J gene TRBJ2-2, with D hard to call. CDR3 size: 16 residues. V dropped 2 bases and J dropped 1 base, with 11 bases sitting between them. Germline CDR1 reads SNHLY; CDR2 reads FYNNEI. The CDR3: CASSESRHLNTGELFF. CDR3 bases: TGTGCCAGCAGTGAAAGTCGGCACCTGAACACCGGGGAGCTGTTTTTT.

This clonotype was seen at least ten times. This rearrangement joins TRBV20-1 to TRBJ2-7; D call uncertain. From germline, CDR1 is DFQATT and CDR2 SNEGSKA (reference sequence). This CDR3 spans 12 amino acids. The germline V and J ends were trimmed by 3 bases and 0 bases, with 6 bases remaining between them. CDR3: CSASYSSYEQYV. In nucleotides, the CDR3 is TGCAGTGCTAGCTATAGCTCCTACGAGCAGTACGTC.

This clonotype was recorded many times. The V gene is TRBV29-1, the J gene TRBJ2-2; TRBD1 might be the D (6 bases). Looked up from germline, CDR1 is SQVTM and CDR2 is ANQGSEA. Trimming left V 5 bases short and J 2 bases short, with 9 bases between. This CDR3 comprises 13 residues. The CDR3 DNA reads as TGCAGCGTTACGGACAGCAACACCGGGGAGCTGTTTTTT. This sequence encodes CSVTDSNTGELFF.

At least ten counts were recorded for this clonotype. V and J are TRBV5-1 and TRBJ1-2; maybe TRBD1 (5 bases). V lost 2 bases to trimming and J lost 6 bases, with 11 bases between them. Germline V CDR1 and CDR2: SGHRS, YFSETQ. CDR3 length: 13 residues. CDR3 residues: CASSLKVQDGYTF. CDR3 bases: TGCGCCAGCAGCTTAAAGGTACAGGATGGCTACACCTTC.

At least ten counts were recorded for this clonotype. The chain is built from TRBV5-1 and TRBJ1-1; unclear D gene. From germline, CDR1 is SGHRS and CDR2 YFSETQ. Trimming cost V 3 bases and J 1 base, with 13 bases left between them. The CDR3 is 15 amino acids. This chain's CDR3 is CASSYGRIQNTEAFF. CDR3 nucleotides: TGCGCCAGCAGCTATGGTCGAATTCAGAACACTGAAGCTTTCTTT.

This clonotype was observed many times. The chain couples TRBV12-3 or TRBV12-4 to TRBJ1-2; 8 bases are a match to TRBD1. The length of the CDR3 is 14 residues. Trimming at V came to 3 bases and at J to 4 bases, leaving 4 bases not matched to a gene. The CDR3 is CASSLQGAGYGYTF. The CDR3 DNA is TGTGCCAGCAGTTTGCAGGGGGCCGGCTATGGCTACACCTTC.

This clonotype was recorded many times. J is TRBJ1-4 and V is TRBV5-1; 8 bases line up with TRBD1. V lost 4 bases and J lost 9; bases outside the gene matches: 8. The CDR3 contains 14 residues. The germline V gene has CDR1 SGHRS and CDR2 YFSETQ. The CDR3 loop is CASSRTGGTKKLFF. The CDR3 DNA reads as TGCGCCAGCAGCCGAACAGGGGGTACGAAAAAACTGTTTTTT.

The J gene is TRBJ2-3, the V gene TRBV5-6; 8 bases agree with TRBD1. The V and J ends lost 0 bases and 3 bases, in that order; junction bases with no gene match: 9. CDR3 size: 17 residues. CDR1 is SGHDT and CDR2 is YYEEEE in the germline V gene. CDR3 residues: CASSLEAGRGQTDTQYF. The CDR3 nucleotides are TGTGCCAGCAGCTTGGAAGCTGGCAGGGGGCAAACAGATACGCAGTATTTT. Full variable domain (remainder filled in from reference TRBV5-6 and TRBJ2-3): DAGVTQSPTHLIKTRGQQVTLRCSPKSGHDTVSWYQQALGQGPQFIFQYYEEEERQRGNFPDRFSGHQFPNYSSELNVNALLLGDSALYLCASSLEAGRGQTDTQYFGPGTRLTVL.

The J gene is TRBJ1-1, the V gene TRBV20-1; no firm D call. The CDR3 has 13 amino acids. V was trimmed by 2 bases and J by 0 bases, leaving 7 bases between them. The V gene's germline CDR1 is DFQATT and CDR2 SNEGSKA (reference sequence). Here the CDR3 reads CSARTGLNTEAFF. The DNA of the CDR3 is TGCAGTGCTAGAACCGGCCTGAACACTGAAGCTTTCTTT.